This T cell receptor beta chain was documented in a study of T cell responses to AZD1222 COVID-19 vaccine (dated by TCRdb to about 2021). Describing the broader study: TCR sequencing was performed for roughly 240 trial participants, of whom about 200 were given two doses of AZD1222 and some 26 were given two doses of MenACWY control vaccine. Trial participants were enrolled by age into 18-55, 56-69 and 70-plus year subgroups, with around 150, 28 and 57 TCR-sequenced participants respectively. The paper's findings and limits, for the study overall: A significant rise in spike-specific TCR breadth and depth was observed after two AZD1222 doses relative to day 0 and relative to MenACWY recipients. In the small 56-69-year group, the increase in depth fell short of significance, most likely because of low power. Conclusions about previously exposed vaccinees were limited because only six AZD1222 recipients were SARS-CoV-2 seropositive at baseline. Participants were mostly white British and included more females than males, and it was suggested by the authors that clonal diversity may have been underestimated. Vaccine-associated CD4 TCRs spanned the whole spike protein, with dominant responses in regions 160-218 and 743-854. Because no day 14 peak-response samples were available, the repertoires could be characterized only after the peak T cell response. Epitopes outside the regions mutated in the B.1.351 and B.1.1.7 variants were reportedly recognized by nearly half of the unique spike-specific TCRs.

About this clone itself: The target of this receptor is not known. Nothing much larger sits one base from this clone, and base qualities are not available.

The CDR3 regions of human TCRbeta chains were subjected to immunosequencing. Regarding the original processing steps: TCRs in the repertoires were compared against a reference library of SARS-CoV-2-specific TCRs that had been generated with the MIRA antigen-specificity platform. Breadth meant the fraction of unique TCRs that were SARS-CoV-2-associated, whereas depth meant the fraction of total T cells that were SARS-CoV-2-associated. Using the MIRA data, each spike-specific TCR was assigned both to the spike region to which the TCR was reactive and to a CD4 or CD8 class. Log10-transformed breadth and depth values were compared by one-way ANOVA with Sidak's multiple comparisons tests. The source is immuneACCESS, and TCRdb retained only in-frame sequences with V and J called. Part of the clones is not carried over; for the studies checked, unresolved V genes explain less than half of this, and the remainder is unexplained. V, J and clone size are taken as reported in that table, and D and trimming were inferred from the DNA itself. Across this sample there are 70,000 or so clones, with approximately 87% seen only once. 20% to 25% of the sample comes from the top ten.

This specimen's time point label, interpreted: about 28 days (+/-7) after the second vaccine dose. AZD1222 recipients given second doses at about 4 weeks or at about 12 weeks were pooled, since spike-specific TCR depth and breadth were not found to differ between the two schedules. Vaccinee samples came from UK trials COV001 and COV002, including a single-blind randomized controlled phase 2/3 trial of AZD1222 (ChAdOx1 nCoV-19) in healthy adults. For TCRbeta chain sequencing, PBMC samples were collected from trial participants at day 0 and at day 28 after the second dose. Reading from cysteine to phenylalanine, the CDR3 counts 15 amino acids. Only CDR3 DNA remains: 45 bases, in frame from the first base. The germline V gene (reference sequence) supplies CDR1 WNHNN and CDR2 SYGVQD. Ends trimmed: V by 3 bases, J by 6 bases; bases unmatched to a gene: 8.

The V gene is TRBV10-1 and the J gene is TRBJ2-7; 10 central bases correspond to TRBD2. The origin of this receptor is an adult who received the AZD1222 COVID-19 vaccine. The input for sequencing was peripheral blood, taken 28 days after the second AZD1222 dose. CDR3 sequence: CASSEGAGGPPEQYF. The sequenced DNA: TGCGCCAGCAGTGAAGGAGCGGGAGGGCCCCCCGAGCAGTACTTC.